A selection of T cell receptor beta chains follows, all from one sample in a study of blood T cells in healthy people across ages. TCRdb itself ran the 5' RACE reads through MiXCR, one entry per CDR3 protein. The table lists 700,000 to 1,000,000 distinct CDR3 sequences, roughly 44% of them singletons, with about 19% in the top ten. The sample consisted of blood. These receptor sequences come from a man aged 60 to 69 in good health. Both conserved end residues are part of each CDR3. D genes are given only for firm matches. Clone size is stated in some rows and not others, as once, few, many or a class when expanded.

abundance | j_gene | v_gene | d_gene | CDR3nt | CDR3aa
few | TRBJ2-7 | TRBV3-1 | - | TGTGCCAGCAGCCGGGCTGCGACAGGCCCCTACGAGCAGTACTTC | CASSRAATGPYEQYF
- | TRBJ2-7 | TRBV7-3 | - | TGTGCCAGCAGCTTTCCCCTCGACAGCCGGGTACGAGGGCAGTACTTC | CASSFPLDSRVRGQYF
- | TRBJ2-7 | TRBV6-5 | - | TGTGCCAGCAGCCCACTGACAGGTTTCTACGAGCAGTACTTC | CASSPLTGFYEQYF
- | TRBJ2-4 | TRBV7-9 | - | TGTGCCAGCAGCCCGCGTGGGGGCAAAAACATTCAGTACTTC | CASSPRGGKNIQYF
- | TRBJ1-6 | TRBV3-1 | - | TGTGCCAGCAGCCAGACGCTAGTGAGGAATTCACCCCTCCACTTT | CASSQTLVRNSPLHF
few | TRBJ1-5 | TRBV5-6 | - | TGTGCCAGCAGCTTGCTCAGGGGTGGCAATCAGCCCCAGCATTTT | CASSLLRGGNQPQHF
few | TRBJ2-7 | TRBV5-1 | - | TGCGCCAGCAGCAGACTTGTGGACCCCACCTACGAGCAGTACTTC | CASSRLVDPTYEQYF
- | TRBJ2-5 | TRBV10-3 | - | TGTGCCATCAGCCCCGGAGGGTCCCAAGACACCCAGTACTTC | CAISPGGSQDTQYF
many | TRBJ2-3 | TRBV9 | TRBD2 | TGTGCCAGCAATCCCCGCGGGGGAGGGACAGATACGCAGTATTTT | CASNPRGGGTDTQYF
few | TRBJ2-7 | TRBV10-3 | TRBD1 | TGTGCCATCAGCGACAGGGGGCCGGTCTGCGAGCAGTACTTC | CAISDRGPVCEQYF
- | TRBJ2-1 | TRBV20-1 | - | TGCAGTCCCTACCTGGGAGTCTACAATGAGCAGTTCTTC | CSPYLGVYNEQFF
- | TRBJ1-6 | TRBV4-1 | - | TGCGCCAGCAGCCAGGCGGGGGGCTCCTATAATTCACCCCTCCACTTT | CASSQAGGSYNSPLHF
many | TRBJ2-3 | TRBV20-1 | - | TGCAGTGCTAGAGGGTTGGCGGGGACTGGTTGGGAAAGACATCCAGATACGCAGTATTTT | CSARGLAGTGWERHPDTQYF
- | TRBJ2-4 | TRBV5-6 | - | TGTGCCAGCAGCTTCGGAATGACTGGTGCCAAAAACATTCAGTACTTC | CASSFGMTGAKNIQYF
- | TRBJ2-5 | TRBV29-1 | TRBD1 | TGCAGCGTTGACGGGACAGGGGATGGAAAGACCCAGTACTTC | CSVDGTGDGKTQYF
few | TRBJ2-7 | TRBV6-5 | - | TGTGCCAGCAGTTACTCGTCCAGGAACTACGAGCAGTACTTC | CASSYSSRNYEQYF
once | TRBJ1-5 | TRBV20-1 | TRBD1 | TGCAGTGCTAGGGAGGGGGCGCGGAATCAGCCCCAGCATTTT | CSAREGARNQPQHF
few | TRBJ2-7 | TRBV20-1 | - | TGCAGTGCTAGAGGAGGCAGGGATGGGGAATACGAGCAGTACTTC | CSARGGRDGEYEQYF
- | TRBJ1-4 | TRBV7-8 | - | TGTGCCAGCAGTAACACGGGGCAACTGTTTTTT | CASSNTGQLFF
few | TRBJ2-1 | TRBV27 | - | TGTGCCAGCAGTTCACCTCTAGTTTCGGCGCCCAATGAGCAGTTCTTC | CASSSPLVSAPNEQFF
- | TRBJ1-2 | TRBV12-3/TRBV12-4 | - | TGTGCCAGCAGGGGACACGCTAACTATGGCTACACCTTC | CASRGHANYGYTF
- | TRBJ2-5 | TRBV5-1 | - | TGCGTCAGCAGCTTGTCCCCATTACAGGTACAAGAGACCCAGTACTTC | CVSSLSPLQVQETQYF
- | TRBJ2-2 | TRBV29-1 | - | TGCAGCGTTTATCAGGCCTTCGGGGAGCTGTTTTTT | CSVYQAFGELFF
- | TRBJ1-2 | TRBV12-3/TRBV12-4 | - | TGTGCCAGCCACCCCTTGGGAAAGGCCCCAAACTATGGCTACACCTTC | CASHPLGKAPNYGYTF
few | TRBJ1-5 | TRBV28 | - | TGTGCCAGCAGTCTCGGGGGGTCCGGGCAGCCCCAGCATTTT | CASSLGGSGQPQHF